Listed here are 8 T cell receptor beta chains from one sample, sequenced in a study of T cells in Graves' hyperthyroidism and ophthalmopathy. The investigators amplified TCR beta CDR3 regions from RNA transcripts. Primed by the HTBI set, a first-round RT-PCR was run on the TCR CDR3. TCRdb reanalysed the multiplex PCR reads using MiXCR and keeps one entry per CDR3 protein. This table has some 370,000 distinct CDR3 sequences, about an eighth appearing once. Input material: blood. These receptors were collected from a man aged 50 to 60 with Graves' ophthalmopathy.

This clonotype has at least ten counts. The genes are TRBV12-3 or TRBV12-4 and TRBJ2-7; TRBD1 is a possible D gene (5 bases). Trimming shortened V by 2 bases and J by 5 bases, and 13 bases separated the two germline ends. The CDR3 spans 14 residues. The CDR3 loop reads CASSLSGPNNEQYF. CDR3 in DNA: TGTGCCAGCAGTTTATCAGGGCCGAATAACGAGCAGTACTTC.

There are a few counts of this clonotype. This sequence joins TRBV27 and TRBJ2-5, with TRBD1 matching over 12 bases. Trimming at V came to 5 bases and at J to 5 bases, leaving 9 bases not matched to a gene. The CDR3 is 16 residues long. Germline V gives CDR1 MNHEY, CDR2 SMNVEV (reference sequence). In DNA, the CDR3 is TGTGCCAGCAGTCAAGGGACAGGGGGCAGCGCGGAGACCCAGTACTTC. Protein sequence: CASSQGTGGSAETQYF.

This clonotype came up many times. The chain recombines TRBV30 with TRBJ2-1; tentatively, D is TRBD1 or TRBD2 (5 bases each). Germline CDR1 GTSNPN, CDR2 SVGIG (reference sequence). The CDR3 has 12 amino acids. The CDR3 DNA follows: TGTGCGAGAGGGGTCTCCTACAATGAGCAGTTCTTC. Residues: CARGVSYNEQFF.

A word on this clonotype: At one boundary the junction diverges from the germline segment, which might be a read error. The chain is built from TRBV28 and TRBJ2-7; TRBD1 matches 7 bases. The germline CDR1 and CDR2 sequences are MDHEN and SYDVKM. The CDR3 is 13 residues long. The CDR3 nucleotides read TGTGTCAGCAGCAAGGACAGGACCTACGAGCAGTACTTC. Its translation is CVSSKDRTYEQYF.

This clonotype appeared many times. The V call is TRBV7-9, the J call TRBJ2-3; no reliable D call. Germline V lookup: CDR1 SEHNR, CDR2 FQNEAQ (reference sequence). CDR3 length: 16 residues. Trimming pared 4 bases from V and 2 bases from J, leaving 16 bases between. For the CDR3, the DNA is TGTGCCAGCAGCTCCCTAGGTGGGCGGATCACAGATACGCAGTATTTT. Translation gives CASSSLGGRITDTQYF.

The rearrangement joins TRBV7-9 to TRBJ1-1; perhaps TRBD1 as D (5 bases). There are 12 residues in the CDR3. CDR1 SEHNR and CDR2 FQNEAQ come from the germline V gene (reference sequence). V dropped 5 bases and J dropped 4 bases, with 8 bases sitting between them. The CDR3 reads CASSGAGTEAFF. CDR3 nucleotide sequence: TGTGCCAGCAGCGGGGCGGGCACTGAAGCTTTCTTT.

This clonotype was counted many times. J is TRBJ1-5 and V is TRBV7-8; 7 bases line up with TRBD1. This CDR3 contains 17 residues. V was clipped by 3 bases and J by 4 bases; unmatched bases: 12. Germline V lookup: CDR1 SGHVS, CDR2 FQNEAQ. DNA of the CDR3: TGTGCCAGCAGCTTGACGGGACAGATTAGCGGGAATCAGCCCCAGCATTTT. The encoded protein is CASSLTGQISGNQPQHF.

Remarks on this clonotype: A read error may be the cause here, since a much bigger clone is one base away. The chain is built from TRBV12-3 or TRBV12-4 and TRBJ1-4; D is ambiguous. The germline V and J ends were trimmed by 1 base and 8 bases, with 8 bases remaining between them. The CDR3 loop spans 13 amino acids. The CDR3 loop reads CASSLGAGEKLFF. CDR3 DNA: TGTGCCAGCAGTTTAGGGGCCGGGGAAAAACTGTTTTTT.